Listed below are T cell receptor beta chains from one sample, sequenced in a study of cytomegalovirus exposure and HLA in healthy donors. TCRdb's copy holds only in-frame clones and misses some; the assay was immunoSEQ multiplex PCR. Seen here are 43,000 or so clones, around nine tenths observed once, and the top ten hold roughly 5.2%. Source material: PBMCs. Every receptor here comes from a man between 18 and 35 years old in good health and CMV-seronegative. The CDR3 runs from the conserved cysteine through the conserved F or W. Fields, in order: D gene, CDR3 length, V gene, J gene, clone size, CDR3 protein, CDR3 DNA. D genes are given only for firm matches. Clone sizes are given selectively: once, few, many, or a class where the clone is expanded.

D: TRBD2; length: 15; V: TRBV4-2; J: TRBJ2-5; size: .; CDR3: CASSQGITSGETQYF; DNA: TGTGCCAGCAGCCAAGGAATTACTAGCGGCGAGACCCAGTACTTC
D: TRBD1; length: 14; V: TRBV2; J: TRBJ2-7; size: .; CDR3: CASSVRDRGYEQYF; DNA: TGTGCCAGCAGTGTCCGGGACAGGGGCTACGAGCAGTACTTC
D: TRBD2; length: 11; V: TRBV6-5; J: TRBJ2-7; size: .; CDR3: CASSVGTTGYF; DNA: TGTGCCAGCAGTGTTGGGACTACGGGGTACTTC
D: .; length: 11; V: TRBV2; J: TRBJ1-4; size: .; CDR3: CATGLLEKLFF; DNA: TGTGCCACGGGACTTTTAGAAAAACTGTTTTTT
D: TRBD2; length: 16; V: TRBV7-3; J: TRBJ2-2; size: .; CDR3: CASSPTSGGITGELFF; DNA: TGTGCCAGCAGCCCTACTAGCGGGGGTATTACCGGGGAGCTGTTTTTT
D: TRBD2; length: 17; V: TRBV19; J: TRBJ2-3; size: .; CDR3: CASSIRVAGGQADTQYF; DNA: TGTGCCAGTAGTATTCGGGTGGCGGGGGGGCAGGCAGATACGCAGTATTTT
D: TRBD2; length: 15; V: TRBV11-2; J: TRBJ2-7; size: .; CDR3: CASRPARGESYEQYF; DNA: TGTGCCAGCCGTCCCGCGCGGGGGGAATCCTACGAGCAGTACTTC
D: .; length: 17; V: TRBV10-3; J: TRBJ1-3; size: .; CDR3: CAISVNLPGVSGNTIYF; DNA: TGTGCCATCAGTGTTAATCTCCCGGGAGTCTCTGGAAACACCATATATTTT
D: .; length: 13; V: TRBV2; J: TRBJ2-5; size: few; CDR3: CASTNGAVKAQYF; DNA: TGTGCCAGCACCAACGGAGCGGTTAAGGCCCAGTACTTC
D: .; length: 15; V: TRBV19; J: TRBJ2-6; size: .; CDR3: CASSKHRSGANVLTF; DNA: TGTGCCAGTAGTAAGCACCGCTCTGGGGCCAACGTCCTGACTTTC
D: TRBD1; length: 14; V: TRBV27; J: TRBJ1-5; size: .; CDR3: CASSSGQGWQPQHF; DNA: TGTGCCAGCAGTTCCGGACAGGGGTGGCAGCCCCAGCATTTT
D: .; length: 17; V: TRBV4-1; J: TRBJ2-1; size: .; CDR3: CASSQVDMGFSYNEQFF; DNA: TGCGCCAGCAGCCAAGTAGACATGGGTTTCTCCTACAATGAGCAGTTCTTC
D: TRBD1; length: 12; V: TRBV7-8; J: TRBJ2-7; size: .; CDR3: CASHTGGYEQYF; DNA: TGTGCCAGCCATACAGGGGGCTACGAGCAGTACTTC
D: .; length: 14; V: TRBV7-3; J: TRBJ2-5; size: .; CDR3: CASSLGSSQETQYF; DNA: TGTGCCAGCAGCTTAGGTTCTAGCCAAGAGACCCAGTACTTC
D: .; length: 15; V: TRBV27; J: TRBJ2-3; size: .; CDR3: CASSLFGRATDTQYF; DNA: TGTGCCAGCAGTTTATTCGGCAGGGCCACAGATACGCAGTATTTT
D: .; length: 14; V: TRBV5-1; J: TRBJ2-1; size: once; CDR3: CASSLGDSRGEQFF; DNA: TGCGCCAGCAGCTTGGGCGACTCAAGGGGGGAGCAGTTCTTC
D: TRBD2; length: 14; V: TRBV6-6; J: TRBJ2-1; size: .; CDR3: CASRLAGGGGEQFF; DNA: TGTGCCAGCAGACTAGCGGGAGGGGGCGGTGAGCAGTTCTTC
D: .; length: 14; V: TRBV7-6; J: TRBJ1-1; size: .; CDR3: CASSLLEGDAEAFF; DNA: TGTGCCAGCAGCTTATTGGAAGGGGATGCTGAAGCTTTCTTT
D: .; length: 15; V: TRBV5-1; J: TRBJ2-3; size: once; CDR3: CASSLHSRGTDTQYF; DNA: TGCGCCAGCAGCTTGCATAGCAGGGGAACAGATACGCAGTATTTT
D: .; length: 13; V: TRBV11-1; J: TRBJ2-1; size: .; CDR3: CASSLGEYNEQFF; DNA: TGTGCCAGCAGCTTAGGAGAATACAATGAGCAGTTCTTC
D: TRBD2; length: 16; V: TRBV4-2; J: TRBJ2-3; size: .; CDR3: CASRPGLGTETDTQYF; DNA: TGTGCCAGCAGACCCGGACTAGGTACGGAGACAGATACGCAGTATTTT
D: TRBD2; length: 19; V: TRBV7-7; J: TRBJ2-1; size: few; CDR3: CASSLAGTSGRNSYNEQFF; DNA: TGTGCTAGCAGCTTAGCGGGGACTAGCGGGAGAAACTCCTACAATGAGCAGTTCTTC
D: TRBD1; length: 14; V: TRBV4-1; J: TRBJ1-2; size: .; CDR3: CASSQEGQGRGYTF; DNA: TGCGCCAGCAGCCAAGAAGGACAGGGGAGGGGCTACACCTTC
D: .; length: 12; V: TRBV6-5; J: TRBJ2-1; size: once; CDR3: CASSYGLSEQFF; DNA: TGTGCCAGCAGTTACGGTCTATCTGAGCAGTTCTTC
D: .; length: 13; V: TRBV7-3; J: TRBJ2-7; size: .; CDR3: CASSLNRVNEQYF; DNA: TGTGCCAGCAGCTTAAACAGGGTTAACGAGCAGTACTTC